The next 30 T cell receptor beta chains were all read from a single sample in a study of sequential checkpoint blockade in melanoma. Sequencing used immunoSEQ multiplex PCR; TCRdb keeps in-frame clones, though not all of them. This sample carries about 4,200 clones, about 20% of them seen once, and the ten largest clones take approximately 15%. Treatment described: randomized to nivolumab then ipilimumab (arm A) or the reverse (arm B). Sample: tumor tissue (inferred from file names), taken from a patient given nivolumab and ipilimumab in sequence. All receptors come from a human donor with melanoma.

The chain joins TRBV10-2 to TRBJ2-7; 7 bases map to TRBD1. Germline CDR1 WSHSY, CDR2 SAAADI. V was clipped by 4 bases and J by 1 base; unmatched bases: 10. The CDR3 length is 16 residues. The chain's CDR3 is CASSGLGRQGSYEQYF. CDR3 bases: TGCGCCAGCAGTGGACTCGGAAGACAGGGTTCCTACGAGCAGTACTTC.

V and J are TRBV5-1 and TRBJ2-7; D unclear. Germline V gene lookup returns CDR1 SGHRS and CDR2 YFSETQ. Trimming shortened V by 0 bases and J by 6 bases, and 13 bases separated the two germline ends. The CDR3 covers 14 residues. CDR3 amino acids: CASSLGADPPEQYF. As DNA, the CDR3 is TGCGCCAGCAGCTTGGGGGCCGATCCTCCCGAGCAGTACTTC.

This clone was seen a handful of times. This sequence joins TRBV19 and TRBJ1-4; D remains ambiguous. Trimming took 9 bases from V and 6 from J, leaving 14 bases between them. This CDR3 is built from 13 residues. Germline values: CDR1 LNHDA, CDR2 SQIVND (reference sequence). CDR3 in DNA: TGTGCCAGGAGGGCGGCCTACCATGAAAAACTGTTTTTT. Encoded protein: CARRAAYHEKLFF.

This rearrangement joins TRBV19 to TRBJ2-1; TRBD1 matches 10 bases. From germline, CDR1 is LNHDA and CDR2 SQIVND (reference sequence). The V gene end was trimmed by 3 bases and the J gene end by 8 bases; junction bases not matched to a gene: 10. The length of the CDR3 is 16 residues. CDR3 coding DNA: TGTGCCAGTAGTATGGGACCGGGACAGGGGAGGGATGAGCAGTTCTTC. Amino acids: CASSMGPGQGRDEQFF.

A few counts support this clone. This chain links TRBV18 with TRBJ1-4; D unclear. Germline CDR1 reads KGHSH; CDR2 reads LQKENI. This CDR3 is 13 amino acids long. V lost 6 bases to trimming and J lost 10 bases, with 15 bases between them. CDR3 sequence (DNA): TGTGCCAGCTCTGAAGATCCGGAAGGAAAACTGTTTTTT. Amino acid sequence: CASSEDPEGKLFF.

V usage is TRBV15 and J usage is TRBJ2-5; D unclear. This CDR3 contains 14 residues. Trimming left V 4 bases short and J 5 bases short, with 14 bases between. Per germline, CDR1 LNHNV and CDR2 YYDKDF (reference sequence). The CDR3 region has the DNA TGTGCCACCAGCAACCGCCCGGGCCGGGAGACCCAGTACTTC. This translates into CATSNRPGRETQYF.

V usage is TRBV6-8 and J usage is TRBJ2-3; maybe TRBD2 (5 bases). This CDR3 is 15 amino acids long. Germline-derived CDR1 and CDR2 are MNHGY and SAAAGT. V dropped 8 bases and J dropped 2 bases, with 17 bases sitting between them. CDR3 in amino acids: CASASEDSPTDTQYF. CDR3 in DNA: TGTGCCAGCGCTTCGGAGGATTCGCCCACAGATACGCAGTATTTT.

This clone was picked up a small number of times. The CDR3 bases are TGTGCCAGCAGCCAACAAGTAGCGGGGACCCTGGAGCAGTACTTC. Protein: CASSQQVAGTLEQYF. This rearrangement joins TRBV14 to TRBJ2-7; TRBD2 matches at 8 bases. Germline CDR1 is SGHDN and CDR2 is FVKESK. CDR3 size: 15 residues. V dropped 2 bases and J dropped 7; count of bases not matched to a gene: 10.

This clone appeared a few times. The genes are TRBV6-1 and TRBJ1-6, with D possibly TRBD1 on 5 matching bases. CDR1 is MNHNS and CDR2 is SASEGT in the germline V gene. Between the trimmed V and J ends, which lost 0 bases and 1 base, there was a span of 13 bases. The CDR3 sequence is 18 residues long. CDR3 sequence reads: CASSEARRGLSYNSPLHF. Written as DNA, the CDR3 is TGTGCCAGCAGTGAAGCAAGGAGGGGCCTATCCTATAATTCACCCCTCCACTTT.

This clone has a single count. The chain is built from TRBV15 and TRBJ2-4; TRBD2 is a possible D gene (5 bases). V gave up 1 base and J gave up 4 bases, with 17 bases separating them. Germline V CDR1 and CDR2: LNHNV, YYDKDF (reference sequence). The CDR3 has 17 residues. CDR3 nucleotides: TGTGCCACCAGCAGAGGGTCTAGCCCATATCTTAAAAACATTCAGTACTTC. This translates into CATSRGSSPYLKNIQYF.

There are a few counts of this clone. CDR3 region: CASRSPYPDTQYF. In DNA, the CDR3 is TGTGCCAGTAGATCGCCCTACCCAGATACGCAGTATTTT. V and J are TRBV19 and TRBJ2-3; the D is unclear. Trimming took 6 bases from V and 4 from J, leaving 11 bases between them. Germline CDR1 is LNHDA and CDR2 is SQIVND (reference sequence). This CDR3 region has 13 residues.

This clone occurred a few times. The rearrangement links TRBV30 to TRBJ1-1; D call uncertain. CDR3 size: 13 residues. Between the trimmed V and J ends, which lost 0 bases and 4 bases, there was a span of 9 bases. The germline CDR1 and CDR2 sequences are GTSNPN and SVGIG (reference sequence). CDR3 in DNA: TGTGCCTGGAGTGTCAGCAATCCCACTGAAGCTTTCTTT. Translation: CAWSVSNPTEAFF. Together with reference TRBV30 and TRBJ1-1, the CDR3 gives the full variable domain: SQTIHQWPATLVQPVGSPLSLECTVEGTSNPNLYWYRQAAGRGLQLLFYSVGIGQISSEVPQNLSASRPQDRQFILSSKKLLLSDSGFYLCAWSVSNPTEAFFGQGTRLTVV.

This rearrangement joins TRBV19 to TRBJ2-4, with D possibly TRBD2 on 6 matching bases. V gave up 7 bases and J gave up 0 bases, with 19 bases separating them. This CDR3 contains 17 residues. Germline assignment: CDR1 LNHDA and CDR2 SQIVND (reference sequence). CDR3 bases: TGTGCCAGTACCCCCGAGGGTGGGAGGCTAGCCAAAAACATTCAGTACTTC. It codes for CASTPEGGRLAKNIQYF.

V and J are TRBV10-2 and TRBJ2-2; 7 bases map to TRBD2. Trimming took 6 bases from V and 0 from J; bases not matched to a gene: 7. The germline V gene has CDR1 WSHSY and CDR2 SAAADI. This CDR3 comprises 16 residues. Written as DNA, the CDR3 is TGCGCCAGCAGGAATACTAGCGCCTCGAACACCGGGGAGCTGTTTTTT. This translates into CASRNTSASNTGELFF.

This clone was counted between two and nine times. The chain is built from TRBV12-5 and TRBJ1-1, with 9 bases aligning to TRBD1. Germline V gene sequence: CDR1 LGHNT, CDR2 FRNRAP. The length of the CDR3 is 16 residues. The trim removed 4 bases at V and 6 bases at J, leaving 12 bases unmatched. The CDR3 spells CASGSWSGTGMAEAFF. CDR3 in DNA: TGTGCTAGTGGTTCCTGGTCCGGGACAGGGATGGCTGAAGCTTTCTTT.

This chain connects TRBV18 to TRBJ2-7, with 9 nucleotides matching TRBD1. The CDR3 spans 15 residues. The trim removed 3 bases at V and 3 bases at J, leaving 6 bases unmatched. In germline, CDR1 is KGHSH, CDR2 LQKENI. CDR3 in DNA: TGTGCCAGCTCACCGAGGACAGGGGCCAACTACGAGCAGTACTTC. It translates to CASSPRTGANYEQYF. Full variable domain (remainder filled in from reference TRBV18 and TRBJ2-7): NAGVMQNPRHLVRRRGQEARLRCSPMKGHSHVYWYRQLPEEGLKFMVYLQKENIIDESGMPKERFSAEFPKEGPSILRIQQVVRGDSAAYFCASSPRTGANYEQYFGPGTRLTVT.

This clone is medium-sized. The chain employs TRBV19 and TRBJ1-1; D not certain. V was pared by 2 bases and J by 0 bases, with 7 bases between. In germline, CDR1 is LNHDA, CDR2 SQIVND (reference sequence). The CDR3 runs 14 residues. The CDR3 loop is CASSITAMNTEAFF. CDR3 sequence (DNA): TGTGCCAGTAGTATAACAGCGATGAACACTGAAGCTTTCTTT.

The chain carries TRBV25-1 and TRBJ2-2; no firm D call. Germline assignment: CDR1 MGHDK and CDR2 SYGVNS. The CDR3 totals 12 residues. V was trimmed by 2 bases and J by 6 bases, leaving 4 bases between them. This CDR3 reads CASSEGAGELFF. Here the CDR3 DNA reads TGTGCCAGCAGTGAAGGAGCCGGGGAGCTGTTTTTT.

CDR3 in amino acids: CAIRDRPGYEQYF. CDR3 nucleotides: TGTGCCATCCGCGACAGGCCGGGCTACGAGCAGTACTTC. The chain joins TRBV6-8 to TRBJ2-7, with D perhaps TRBD1 (6 bases). V dropped 10 bases and J dropped 3 bases, with 16 bases sitting between them. The length of the CDR3 is 13 residues. Germline values: CDR1 MNHGY, CDR2 SAAAGT.

This clone has ten or more counts. V is TRBV7-1 and J is TRBJ1-1; D call uncertain. TRBV7-1 is an open reading frame, and its role is uncertain. Between the trimmed V and J ends, which lost 4 bases and 6 bases, there was a span of 12 bases. The CDR3 runs 13 residues. The CDR3 DNA is TGTGCCAGCAGCTTAGAGTGGGGAGCTGAAGCTTTCTTT. This sequence encodes CASSLEWGAEAFF.

This clone was seen only a few times. The chain is built from TRBV6-8 and TRBJ1-1; 7 bases are shared with TRBD1. In germline, CDR1 is MNHGY, CDR2 SAAAGT. The CDR3 contains 16 residues. The V and J ends lost 2 bases and 0 bases, in that order; junction bases with no gene match: 6. The DNA of the CDR3 is TGTGCCAGCAGTTACCCCCGACAGGGAGTGAACACTGAAGCTTTCTTT. This sequence encodes CASSYPRQGVNTEAFF.

This clone was detected once. The J gene is TRBJ2-5, the V gene TRBV5-1, with TRBD2 matching over 15 bases. This CDR3 has 16 amino acids. Germline V gives CDR1 SGHRS, CDR2 YFSETQ. V gave up 3 bases and J gave up 2 bases; unmatched junction bases: 2. The CDR3 here is CASSSGLAGGQETQYF. The DNA for the CDR3 is TGCGCCAGCAGCTCGGGACTAGCGGGGGGACAAGAGACCCAGTACTTC.

This clone has ten or more counts. CDR3 sequence reads: CASSSTGLAGGRNEQFF. The CDR3 DNA reads as TGTGCCAGCAGCTCCACGGGACTAGCGGGAGGGCGGAATGAGCAGTTCTTC. V usage is TRBV11-3 and J usage is TRBJ2-1, with TRBD2 matching over 16 bases. The V segment lost 4 bases and the J segment 7 bases; nucleotides outside the gene matches: 7. Germline CDR1 SGHNT, CDR2 YENEEA. The CDR3 length is 17 residues.

The chain uses TRBV9 and TRBJ1-2; D not certain. In germline, CDR1 is SGDLS, CDR2 YYNGEE. Between the trimmed V and J ends, which lost 2 bases and 3 bases, there was a span of 11 bases. The CDR3 runs to 14 residues. The CDR3 protein is CASSVAGKDYGYTF. The DNA of the CDR3 is TGTGCCAGCAGCGTCGCGGGTAAGGACTATGGCTACACCTTC.

There are many counts of this clone. The V gene is TRBV11-3, the J gene TRBJ2-3; 9 nucleotides align to TRBD1. The CDR3 contains 15 residues. Germline V gene sequence: CDR1 SGHNT, CDR2 YENEEA. V lost 5 bases to trimming and J lost 3 bases; unmatched junction nucleotides: 6. This CDR3 reads CASSPGTGRTDTQYF. CDR3 sequence (DNA): TGTGCCAGCAGCCCAGGGACAGGGCGGACAGATACGCAGTATTTT.

This clone has only a few counts. The rearrangement links TRBV5-1 to TRBJ1-3; possible D gene TRBD1, 5 bases. There are 15 residues in the CDR3. CDR1 and CDR2 from the germline V gene are SGHRS and YFSETQ. V was cut by 0 bases and J by 0 bases, with 7 bases left in between. CDR3 in amino acids: CASSLDGASGNTIYF. DNA of the CDR3: TGCGCCAGCAGCTTGGACGGGGCCTCTGGAAACACCATATATTTT.

The sample holds a few counts of this clone. V gene TRBV6-8 combines with J gene TRBJ1-3; 7 nucleotides match TRBD1. CDR3 length: 17 residues. Germline lookup yields CDR1 MNHGY and CDR2 SAAAGT. V shed 0 bases, J shed 3 bases, and the junction held 8 bases outside the gene matches. In nucleotides, the CDR3 is TGTGCCAGCAGTTACTCCTCGACAGGGCGGCTTGGAAACACCATATATTTT. Translation gives CASSYSSTGRLGNTIYF.

This clone was detected only a few times. This rearrangement joins TRBV6-8 to TRBJ2-5; 7 bases are shared with TRBD2. The CDR3 extends over 16 amino acids. V shed 2 bases, J shed 2 bases, and the junction held 8 bases outside the gene matches. Germline values: CDR1 MNHGY, CDR2 SAAAGT. The CDR3 spells CASSYAPGGYQETQYF. DNA for the CDR3: TGTGCCAGCAGTTACGCCCCGGGGGGATATCAAGAGACCCAGTACTTC.

This clone has just a few counts. J is TRBJ2-5 and V is TRBV25-1; no reliable D call. Germline CDR1 reads MGHDK; CDR2 reads SYGVNS. The V end was cut by 6 bases, the J end by 2 bases, with 16 bases between. CDR3 length: 15 residues. Here the CDR3 DNA reads TGTGCCAGCAGCCTCCCTACCGGCGAACAAGAGACCCAGTACTTC. Its translation: CASSLPTGEQETQYF.

The chain links TRBV6-8 to TRBJ2-1; 13 bases are shared with TRBD2. Germline trimming cut 5 bases from V and 4 bases from J; bases unmatched to any gene: 8. This CDR3 region has 17 residues. Looked up from germline, CDR1 is MNHGY and CDR2 is SAAAGT. CDR3 loop: CASSGTKLAGGYNEQFF. The CDR3 coding sequence is TGTGCCAGCAGTGGCACTAAACTAGCGGGAGGGTACAATGAGCAGTTCTTC.